This T cell receptor beta chain was sequenced during a study of CD8+ T cells in alopecia areata. RNA extraction was followed by reverse transcription into cDNA, which acted as the sequencing template. Profiled with immunoSEQ multiplex PCR; TCRdb holds only in-frame clones, not every one. The sample consists of 200,000 to 250,000 clones, 35% to 40% of them appearing once. Treatment specified: oral pan-JAK inhibitor, 5-10 mg twice daily. V dropped 5 bases and J dropped 4 bases, with 11 bases sitting between them. CDR3 length: 13 residues. Looked up from germline, CDR1 is MDHEN and CDR2 is SYDVKM. This chain connects TRBV28 to TRBJ1-2; D is unclear. Sequences were derived from CD4+ T cells sorted from blood, sampled at approximately week 30, from a patient treated with tofacitinib. The origin of this receptor is a human donor with alopecia areata. CDR3 region: CASSTGPLYGYTF. The CDR3 coding sequence is TGTGCCAGCAGTACCGGGCCCCTCTATGGCTACACCTTC.